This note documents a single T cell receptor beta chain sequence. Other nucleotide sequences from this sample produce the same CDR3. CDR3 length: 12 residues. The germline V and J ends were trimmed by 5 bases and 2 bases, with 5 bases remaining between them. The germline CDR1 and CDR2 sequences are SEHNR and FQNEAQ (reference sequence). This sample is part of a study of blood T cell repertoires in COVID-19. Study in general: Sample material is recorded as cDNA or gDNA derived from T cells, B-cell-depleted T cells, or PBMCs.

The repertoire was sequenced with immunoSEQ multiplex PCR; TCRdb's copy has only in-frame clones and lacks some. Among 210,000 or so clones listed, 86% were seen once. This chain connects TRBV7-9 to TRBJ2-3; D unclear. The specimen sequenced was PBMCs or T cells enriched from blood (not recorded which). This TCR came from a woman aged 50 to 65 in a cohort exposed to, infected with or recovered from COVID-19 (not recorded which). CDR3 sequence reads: CASSRATDTQYF. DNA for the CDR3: TGTGCCAGCAGCCGAGCCACAGATACGCAGTATTTT.